This TCR beta chain was recovered during a study of regulatory T cells in long-lasting Graves disease. Findings of the study overall: Persistent patients shared more public clonotypes (about 2,700) than newly diagnosed patients (around 910).

The CDR3 loop spans 15 amino acids. Trimming removed 6 bases from V and 2 bases from J, with 20 bases in between. CDR1 and CDR2 from the germline V gene are SQVTM and ANQGSEA. This clonotype came up a few times. Its antigen is as yet unknown. For TCR beta, libraries came from iRepertoire HTBI primers and Arm-PCR of CDR3 regions. TCRdb reprocessed the multiplex PCR reads via MiXCR and lists one record per CDR3 protein. This sample yields about 470,000 distinct CDR3 sequences, of which 20% to 25% are seen a single time; less than 9% belongs to the top ten. Time point meaning: persistent/refractory GD, antithyroid drugs over 5 years with positive TRAb. There was RNA extracted from PBMCs, and the TCR library was made from it.

This TCR derives from a female donor with Graves disease. This chain joins TRBV29-1 and TRBJ2-7; D may match TRBD1 or TRBD2 (5 bases each). The specimen was peripheral blood mononuclear cells (PBMCs), collected when the disease was refractory, from a patient treated with antithyroid drugs. The CDR3 loop reads CSVVGTANHPYEQYF. CDR3 bases: TGCAGCGTGGTAGGGACGGCTAACCATCCCTACGAGCAGTACTTC.